This passage covers 9 T cell receptor beta chains from one sample sequenced in a study of cytomegalovirus exposure and HLA in healthy donors. The PCR contained 60 Vbeta and 13 Jbeta primers. TCRdb's copy holds only in-frame clones and misses some; the assay was immunoSEQ multiplex PCR. There are 100,000 to 150,000 clones in the sample; around 82% occur only once, and approximately 3.6% lies in the top ten. The sample consisted of PBMCs. Receptors were obtained from a woman between 35 and 50 years old in good health and CMV-seropositive.

This clone was recorded once. This chain connects TRBV11-3 to TRBJ2-7; tentatively, D is TRBD2 (6 bases). The CDR3 length is 14 residues. In germline, CDR1 is SGHNT, CDR2 YENEEA. V was trimmed by 0 bases and J by 2 bases, leaving 8 bases between them. Here the CDR3 DNA reads TGTGCCAGCAGCTTAGAGGAGGGTCCCTACGAGCAGTACTTC. Protein: CASSLEEGPYEQYF.

V and J are TRBV19 and TRBJ2-5; D uncertain. V lost 4 bases and J lost 2, with 8 bases in between. CDR1 LNHDA and CDR2 SQIVND come from the germline V gene (reference sequence). The CDR3 consists of 13 residues. CDR3 amino acids: CASSNQIQETQYF. In nucleotides, the CDR3 is TGTGCCAGTAGTAATCAGATACAAGAGACCCAGTACTTC.

This clone was seen a few times. The chain couples TRBV5-1 to TRBJ1-2; TRBD1 is a possible D gene (5 bases). Germline CDR1 is SGHRS and CDR2 is YFSETQ. V was pared by 0 bases and J by 7 bases, with 10 bases between. This CDR3 comprises 13 residues. The CDR3 nucleotides read TGCGCCAGCAGCTTGGTGGGGGAGGCTGGCTACACCTTC. Translation gives CASSLVGEAGYTF.

The CDR3 DNA reads TGTGCCTGGAGTCTGGTAGACAGGGAGCTGTTTTTT. Its protein product is CAWSLVDRELFF. The gene calls are TRBV30 and TRBJ2-2; D is unclear. The CDR3 totals 12 residues. V lost 2 bases and J 9 bases, leaving 10 bases between the germline ends. Germline V gene data show CDR1 as GTSNPN and CDR2 as SVGIG (reference sequence).

The rearrangement links TRBV27 to TRBJ2-3; TRBD2 might be the D (5 bases). Germline CDR1 reads MNHEY; CDR2 reads SMNVEV (reference sequence). The CDR3 loop spans 13 amino acids. Between the trimmed V and J ends, which lost 6 bases and 2 bases, there was a span of 9 bases. CDR3 amino acids: CASRLALTDTQYF. The CDR3 DNA is TGTGCCAGCAGGCTAGCTCTCACAGATACGCAGTATTTT.

The rearrangement uses TRBV6-5 and TRBJ1-2, with 9 positions matching TRBD1. The V and J ends lost 2 bases and 7 bases, in that order; junction bases with no gene match: 11. The CDR3 runs 16 residues. Germline CDR1 reads MNHEY; CDR2 reads SVGAGI. For the CDR3, the DNA is TGTGCCAGCAGTTACAGTGCCCGGGACAGGGACGGTGGCTACACCTTC. Protein: CASSYSARDRDGGYTF.

This clone was observed a handful of times. The V gene is TRBV7-8, the J gene TRBJ2-7; TRBD2 aligns across 7 bases. V lost 0 bases to trimming and J lost 3 bases; unmatched junction nucleotides: 5. The CDR3 totals 15 residues. Per the germline V gene, CDR1 is SGHVS and CDR2 is FQNEAQ. The CDR3 region is CASSLALADNYEQYF. The CDR3 DNA reads TGTGCCAGCAGCTTAGCGCTAGCGGATAACTACGAGCAGTACTTC.

Here the CDR3 reads CASSQEPLRGGNEQFF. DNA for the CDR3: TGCGCCAGCAGCCAAGAACCCCTACGCGGGGGTAATGAGCAGTTCTTC. This chain connects TRBV4-3 to TRBJ2-1; 7 bases line up with TRBD2. V lost 0 bases to trimming and J lost 7 bases; unmatched junction nucleotides: 9. Per the germline V gene, CDR1 is LGHNA and CDR2 is YSLEER. This CDR3 spans 16 amino acids.

The genes are TRBV7-8 and TRBJ2-2; a possible D gene is TRBD1 (6 bases). CDR1 and CDR2 from the germline V gene are SGHVS and FQNEAQ. Trimming took off 1 base at V and 10 bases at J, with 13 bases between the two ends. The CDR3 covers 14 residues. The CDR3 spells CASSLGPQGMELFF. The CDR3 nucleotides read TGTGCCAGCAGCTTAGGTCCCCAGGGGATGGAGCTGTTTTTT.